This record looks at one T cell receptor (beta chain) sequence and its context. CDR3 length: 14 residues. CDR1 SGHAT and CDR2 FQNNGV come from the germline V gene. V lost 3 bases and J lost 0, with 9 bases in between. The data were obtained in a study of cytomegalovirus exposure and HLA in healthy donors. Generated by immunoSEQ multiplex PCR, the TCRdb table keeps only in-frame clones and is missing some. The table lists under 95,000 clones, approximately 91% of them singletons. These donors were members of the approximately 120-subject validation cohort, a group separate from the roughly 670-subject first cohort.

V usage is TRBV11-2 and J usage is TRBJ2-7, with D maybe TRBD1 (5 bases). Input material: PBMCs. This sequence originates from a man younger than 45 in good health and CMV-seronegative. In nucleotides, the CDR3 is TGTGCCAGCAGCTTGTCAGGGAACTCCTACGAGCAGTACTTC. Translation: CASSLSGNSYEQYF. The full variable domain, its missing parts supplied by reference TRBV11-2 and TRBJ2-7, is EAGVAQSPRYKIIEKRQSVAFWCNPISGHATLYWYQQILGQGPKLLIQFQNNGVVDDSQLPKDRFSAERLKGVDSTLKIQPAKLEDSAVYLCASSLSGNSYEQYFGPGTRLTVT.